The T cell receptor beta chain described here comes from a study of T-cell reconstitution after alpha-beta-depleted transplantation in children. Germline-derived CDR1 and CDR2 are MGHDK and SYGVNS. The length of the CDR3 is 12 residues. Deletions cut 6 bases from V and 10 bases from J, with 12 bases between. Construction of the TCRbeta library involved unique molecular identifiers. MiXCR was run by TCRdb on the PCR reads, yielding one entry per CDR3 protein. The table shows about 500,000 distinct CDR3 sequences, with approximately 32% occurring only once. The receptor was isolated from a human donor who donated a stem cell graft to a child with aplastic anemia. The specimen comprised PBMCs from the stem cell graft donor, sampled from the stem cell graft. J is TRBJ1-4 and V is TRBV25-1, with D tentatively TRBD1 (5 bases). The CDR3 DNA follows: TGTGCCAGCAGGACAGCGGGTGGAAAACTGTTTTTT. Translating gives CASRTAGGKLFF.